Listed here are 2 T cell receptor beta chains from one sample, sequenced in a study of blood T cell repertoires in COVID-19. Using immunoSEQ multiplex PCR, the repertoire was profiled, and TCRdb retains in-frame clones only, with some absent. Seen here are about 200,000 clones, about 86% observed once, and the top ten hold around 8.9%. Sequenced: PBMCs or T cells enriched from blood (not recorded which). These receptors all stem from a woman aged 50 to 65 with acute COVID-19.

The chain joins TRBV4-1 to TRBJ1-5, with D possibly being TRBD1 (5 bases). The ends were cut back, 5 bases at V and 4 bases at J, with 18 bases in the middle. The CDR3 has 16 amino acids. The germline V gene encodes CDR1 MGHRA and CDR2 YSYEKL. CDR3 in amino acids: CASSWGGANGNQPQHF. CDR3 DNA sequence: TGCGCCAGCAGCTGGGGAGGGGCGAACGGGAATCAGCCCCAGCATTTT.

V and J are TRBV7-9 and TRBJ1-4, with D maybe TRBD1 (5 bases). Germline CDR1 SEHNR, CDR2 FQNEAQ (reference sequence). This CDR3 is 15 amino acids long. The ends were cut back, 1 base at V and 3 bases at J, with 9 bases in the middle. The CDR3 loop is CASSLEGQANEKLFF. The CDR3, as DNA: TGTGCCAGCAGCTTAGAGGGGCAGGCTAATGAAAAACTGTTTTTT. The full variable domain, its missing parts supplied by reference TRBV7-9 and TRBJ1-4, is DTGVSQNPRHKITKRGQNVTFRCDPISEHNRLYWYRQTLGQGPEFLTYFQNEAQLEKSRLLSDRFSAERPKGSFSTLEIQRTEQGDSAMYLCASSLEGQANEKLFFGSGTQLSVL.